This is a list of T cell receptor beta chains from one sample in a study of T cell changes during pregnancy in multiple sclerosis. Produced via immunoSEQ multiplex PCR; TCRdb's table is partial and in-frame only. The top ten hold less than 2.5% of the sample, which has about 47,000 clones, 80% to 95% seen once. The sequences come from peripheral blood, collected in the third trimester of pregnancy. The receptors were gathered from a female donor with multiple sclerosis, enrolled in a pregnancy study. CDR3s include the opening cysteine and the closing phenylalanine or tryptophan. D genes are given only for firm matches. The size field is filled for only some rows; it gives once, few, many or a size class.

CDR3 length: 15
D gene: .
clone size: .
V gene: TRBV6-1
J gene: TRBJ2-1
CDR3 protein: CASTLAGLPIIEQFF
CDR3 DNA: TGTGCCAGCACCCTTGCGGGACTCCCTATTATAGAGCAGTTCTTC

CDR3 length: 13
D gene: .
clone size: .
V gene: TRBV5-1
J gene: TRBJ2-1
CDR3 protein: CASSLDWANEQFF
CDR3 DNA: TGCGCCAGCAGCTTGGATTGGGCTAATGAGCAGTTCTTC

CDR3 length: 17
D gene: TRBD2
clone size: .
V gene: TRBV28
J gene: TRBJ2-3
CDR3 protein: CASQKRELGRFTDTQYF
CDR3 DNA: TGTGCCAGTCAGAAGCGGGAGCTCGGTCGGTTTACAGATACGCAGTATTTT

CDR3 length: 13
D gene: .
clone size: .
V gene: TRBV5-5
J gene: TRBJ2-5
CDR3 protein: CASSFTGQETQYF
CDR3 DNA: TGTGCCAGCAGCTTTACAGGGCAAGAGACCCAGTACTTC

CDR3 length: 15
D gene: TRBD1
clone size: .
V gene: TRBV11-2
J gene: TRBJ2-7
CDR3 protein: CASSFATGVSYEQYF
CDR3 DNA: TGTGCCAGCAGCTTCGCGACAGGGGTCTCCTACGAGCAGTACTTC

CDR3 length: 14
D gene: TRBD1
clone size: few
V gene: TRBV7-9
J gene: TRBJ1-1
CDR3 protein: CASRPGQGSTEAFF
CDR3 DNA: TGTGCCAGCAGGCCGGGACAGGGGAGCACTGAAGCTTTCTTT

CDR3 length: 14
D gene: TRBD2
clone size: .
V gene: TRBV28
J gene: TRBJ2-3
CDR3 protein: CASSLAGAADTQYF
CDR3 DNA: TGTGCCAGCAGTCTAGCGGGAGCGGCAGATACGCAGTATTTT

CDR3 length: 12
D gene: TRBD2
clone size: once
V gene: TRBV14
J gene: TRBJ2-1
CDR3 protein: CASSPFLAGVVF
CDR3 DNA: TGTGCCAGCAGCCCTTTCTTAGCGGGAGTGGTCTTC

CDR3 length: 16
D gene: TRBD2
clone size: .
V gene: TRBV7-6
J gene: TRBJ2-2
CDR3 protein: CASSLGLAGAPGELFF
CDR3 DNA: TGTGCCAGCAGCTTAGGGCTAGCGGGAGCCCCCGGGGAGCTGTTTTTT

CDR3 length: 16
D gene: TRBD2
clone size: .
V gene: TRBV30
J gene: TRBJ2-3
CDR3 protein: CAWSVLAGGRTDTQYF
CDR3 DNA: TGTGCCTGGAGTGTATTAGCGGGAGGGAGAACAGATACGCAGTATTTT

CDR3 length: 16
D gene: TRBD1
clone size: .
V gene: TRBV27
J gene: TRBJ1-1
CDR3 protein: CASSLRPGQLNTEAFF
CDR3 DNA: TGTGCCAGCAGTTTACGGCCGGGACAGCTGAACACTGAAGCTTTCTTT

CDR3 length: 14
D gene: .
clone size: once
V gene: TRBV5-1
J gene: TRBJ2-1
CDR3 protein: CASSLIPSAGEQFF
CDR3 DNA: TGCGCCAGCAGCTTGATCCCCAGCGCCGGTGAGCAGTTCTTC

CDR3 length: 13
D gene: TRBD1
clone size: .
V gene: TRBV6-5
J gene: TRBJ1-1
CDR3 protein: CASSYTGAWEAFF
CDR3 DNA: TGTGCCAGCAGTTACACAGGGGCCTGGGAAGCTTTCTTT

CDR3 length: 16
D gene: .
clone size: .
V gene: TRBV5-1
J gene: TRBJ2-2
CDR3 protein: CASSLFGGQETGELFF
CDR3 DNA: TGCGCCAGCAGCTTGTTCGGGGGGCAGGAGACCGGGGAGCTGTTTTTT

CDR3 length: 12
D gene: TRBD1
clone size: .
V gene: TRBV28
J gene: TRBJ2-1
CDR3 protein: CATGQGANEQFF
CDR3 DNA: TGTGCCACCGGACAGGGGGCCAATGAGCAGTTCTTC

CDR3 length: 13
D gene: .
clone size: few
V gene: TRBV19
J gene: TRBJ1-5
CDR3 protein: CASSTDQVQPQHF
CDR3 DNA: TGTGCCAGTAGTACAGACCAGGTTCAGCCCCAGCATTTT

CDR3 length: 15
D gene: .
clone size: .
V gene: TRBV30
J gene: TRBJ1-6
CDR3 protein: CAWRTGWGVNSPLHF
CDR3 DNA: TGTGCCTGGAGAACGGGGTGGGGGGTTAATTCACCCCTCCACTTT

CDR3 length: 15
D gene: .
clone size: .
V gene: TRBV19
J gene: TRBJ2-1
CDR3 protein: CASSMVRDSNNEQFF
CDR3 DNA: TGTGCCAGTAGTATGGTCCGGGACTCCAACAATGAGCAGTTCTTC

CDR3 length: 17
D gene: TRBD2
clone size: .
V gene: TRBV27
J gene: TRBJ2-7
CDR3 protein: CASSLRGLAAVTYEQYF
CDR3 DNA: TGTGCCAGCAGTTTAAGGGGACTAGCGGCCGTCACCTACGAGCAGTACTTC

CDR3 length: 15
D gene: .
clone size: .
V gene: TRBV18
J gene: TRBJ2-2
CDR3 protein: CASSPSLAETGELFF
CDR3 DNA: TGTGCCAGCTCACCTTCCCTTGCGGAAACCGGGGAGCTGTTTTTT

CDR3 length: 14
D gene: .
clone size: few
V gene: TRBV30
J gene: TRBJ1-1
CDR3 protein: CAWSVLRENTEAFF
CDR3 DNA: TGTGCCTGGAGTGTACTGAGGGAGAACACTGAAGCTTTCTTT

CDR3 length: 14
D gene: .
clone size: once
V gene: TRBV2
J gene: TRBJ1-5
CDR3 protein: CASSVPGYNQPQHF
CDR3 DNA: TGTGCCAGCAGTGTACCGGGGTACAATCAGCCCCAGCATTTT

CDR3 length: 13
D gene: .
clone size: .
V gene: TRBV5-5
J gene: TRBJ1-5
CDR3 protein: CASSFLGSEPQHF
CDR3 DNA: TGTGCCAGCAGCTTCCTTGGGAGTGAGCCCCAGCATTTT

CDR3 length: 16
D gene: TRBD1
clone size: .
V gene: TRBV6-5
J gene: TRBJ2-5
CDR3 protein: CASSYTGTGGSETQYF
CDR3 DNA: TGTGCCAGCAGTTACACCGGGACAGGGGGCTCAGAGACCCAGTACTTC

CDR3 length: 16
D gene: .
clone size: .
V gene: TRBV19
J gene: TRBJ2-2
CDR3 protein: CASSIPGFANTGELFF
CDR3 DNA: TGTGCCAGTAGTATCCCAGGGTTCGCGAACACCGGGGAGCTGTTTTTT

CDR3 length: 12
D gene: .
clone size: .
V gene: TRBV28
J gene: TRBJ1-2
CDR3 protein: CASSLTGVGYTF
CDR3 DNA: TGTGCCAGCAGTTTAACGGGGGTCGGCTACACCTTC

CDR3 length: 16
D gene: TRBD2
clone size: .
V gene: TRBV7-6
J gene: TRBJ2-4
CDR3 protein: CASSLAIAGAFTIQYF
CDR3 DNA: TGTGCCAGCAGCTTAGCGATAGCGGGAGCTTTTACCATTCAGTACTTC

CDR3 length: 14
D gene: .
clone size: .
V gene: TRBV4-2
J gene: TRBJ2-5
CDR3 protein: CASSQVRQEETQYF
CDR3 DNA: TGTGCCAGCAGCCAAGTCCGACAGGAAGAGACCCAGTACTTC

CDR3 length: 13
D gene: .
clone size: .
V gene: TRBV6-6
J gene: TRBJ2-1
CDR3 protein: CASKSGLYNEQFF
CDR3 DNA: TGTGCCAGCAAGTCTGGACTTTACAATGAGCAGTTCTTC

CDR3 length: 13
D gene: TRBD2
clone size: .
V gene: TRBV29-1
J gene: TRBJ2-5
CDR3 protein: CSASRLAEETQYF
CDR3 DNA: TGCAGCGCCTCGAGACTAGCCGAAGAGACCCAGTACTTC

CDR3 length: 12
D gene: .
clone size: .
V gene: TRBV7-2
J gene: TRBJ2-7
CDR3 protein: CASSLLYYEQYF
CDR3 DNA: TGTGCCAGCAGCTTATTATACTACGAGCAGTACTTC

CDR3 length: 13
D gene: .
clone size: .
V gene: TRBV29-1
J gene: TRBJ2-7
CDR3 protein: CSVLIRTDYEQYF
CDR3 DNA: TGCAGCGTTTTAATCAGGACAGACTACGAGCAGTACTTC

CDR3 length: 12
D gene: .
clone size: .
V gene: TRBV6-5
J gene: TRBJ1-2
CDR3 protein: CASSFRGYGYTF
CDR3 DNA: TGTGCCAGCAGTTTCAGGGGCTATGGCTACACCTTC

CDR3 length: 18
D gene: TRBD2
clone size: once
V gene: TRBV7-9
J gene: TRBJ2-1
CDR3 protein: CASSSIGLAGGGYNEQFF
CDR3 DNA: TGTGCCAGCAGCTCGATCGGACTAGCGGGAGGGGGGTACAATGAGCAGTTCTTC

CDR3 length: 15
D gene: .
clone size: .
V gene: TRBV9
J gene: TRBJ2-7
CDR3 protein: CASSVGFAGNYEQYF
CDR3 DNA: TGTGCCAGCAGCGTAGGGTTTGCGGGGAACTACGAGCAGTACTTC

CDR3 length: 17
D gene: .
clone size: .
V gene: TRBV15
J gene: TRBJ1-4
CDR3 protein: CATSTTRGAGGIEKLFF
CDR3 DNA: TGTGCCACCAGCACAACTCGCGGTGCGGGGGGCATAGAAAAACTGTTTTTT

CDR3 length: 14
D gene: .
clone size: .
V gene: TRBV7-3
J gene: TRBJ2-3
CDR3 protein: CASSLTAATDTQYF
CDR3 DNA: TGTGCCAGCAGCTTAACGGCGGCCACAGATACGCAGTATTTT

CDR3 length: 16
D gene: TRBD1
clone size: .
V gene: TRBV30
J gene: TRBJ2-4
CDR3 protein: CAWSSRGQGAKNIQYF
CDR3 DNA: TGTGCCTGGAGCTCAAGAGGACAGGGGGCCAAAAACATTCAGTACTTC

CDR3 length: 13
D gene: .
clone size: .
V gene: TRBV5-5
J gene: TRBJ1-2
CDR3 protein: CASSLGQNYGYTF
CDR3 DNA: TGTGCCAGCAGCTTGGGGCAGAACTATGGCTACACCTTC

CDR3 length: 13
D gene: .
clone size: .
V gene: TRBV5-6
J gene: TRBJ1-2
CDR3 protein: CASSLQGNYGYTF
CDR3 DNA: TGTGCCAGCAGCTTGCAGGGTAACTATGGCTACACCTTC

CDR3 length: 12
D gene: .
clone size: .
V gene: TRBV7-9
J gene: TRBJ2-7
CDR3 protein: CASSWDTYEQYF
CDR3 DNA: TGTGCCAGCAGCTGGGACACCTACGAGCAGTACTTC

CDR3 length: 17
D gene: TRBD2
clone size: .
V gene: TRBV5-1
J gene: TRBJ2-1
CDR3 protein: CASTPLPAGSSYNEQFF
CDR3 DNA: TGCGCCAGCACCCCACTTCCAGCGGGATCATCCTACAATGAGCAGTTCTTC

CDR3 length: 16
D gene: .
clone size: few
V gene: TRBV4-2
J gene: TRBJ2-6
CDR3 protein: CASSQDHNSGANVLTF
CDR3 DNA: TGTGCCAGCAGCCAAGATCACAACTCTGGGGCCAACGTCCTGACTTTC

CDR3 length: 16
D gene: .
clone size: .
V gene: TRBV9
J gene: TRBJ2-1
CDR3 protein: CASSVGGTAPFDEQFF
CDR3 DNA: TGTGCCAGCAGCGTAGGGGGGACTGCCCCCTTCGATGAGCAGTTCTTC

CDR3 length: 13
D gene: TRBD2
clone size: .
V gene: TRBV29-1
J gene: TRBJ2-1
CDR3 protein: CSVVAGNYNEQFF
CDR3 DNA: TGCAGCGTTGTAGCGGGAAACTACAATGAGCAGTTCTTC

CDR3 length: 15
D gene: .
clone size: .
V gene: TRBV6-1
J gene: TRBJ1-4
CDR3 protein: CASSETPGANEKLFF
CDR3 DNA: TGTGCCAGCAGTGAAACCCCAGGGGCTAATGAAAAACTGTTTTTT

CDR3 length: 16
D gene: TRBD2
clone size: .
V gene: TRBV4-2
J gene: TRBJ2-3
CDR3 protein: CASSQELAGGPDTQYF
CDR3 DNA: TGTGCCAGCAGCCAAGAACTAGCGGGAGGGCCAGATACGCAGTATTTT